The rows below give T cell receptor beta chains drawn from one sample of a study of blood T cells in healthy people across ages. TCRdb re-called the 5' RACE reads through MiXCR, storing one row per CDR3 protein. Of some 290,000 distinct CDR3 sequences listed, roughly 26% were seen once; the top ten hold 29%. Sequenced material: blood. These TCRs come from a woman in her 70s in good health. Each CDR3 is given with its conserved first and last residue. D genes are given only for firm matches. Clone size is given for some rows only: seen once, a few or many times, or a class if the clone is expanded.

CDR3 | DNA | J | D | V | size
CASSATGLYNEQFF | TGTGCCAGCAGCGCGACGGGACTTTACAATGAGCAGTTCTTC | TRBJ2-1 | NA | TRBV9 | NA
CASSVEGFSPSETQYF | TGTGCCAGCAGCGTAGAGGGGTTTTCCCCAAGTGAGACCCAGTACTTC | TRBJ2-5 | NA | TRBV9 | few
CASSYSKAQETQYF | TGTGCCAGCAGTTACTCGAAGGCCCAAGAGACCCAGTACTTC | TRBJ2-5 | NA | TRBV6-5 | few
CASSSAASSYNEQFF | TGTGCCAGCAGCTCAGCGGCCAGCTCCTACAATGAGCAGTTCTTC | TRBJ2-1 | NA | TRBV7-2 | NA
CSARGLAVSGEQYF | TGCAGTGCTAGAGGGCTAGCGGTTTCTGGGGAGCAGTACTTC | TRBJ2-7 | TRBD2 | TRBV20-1 | many
CSARDPRQGSYEQYF | TGCAGTGCTAGAGACCCTCGACAGGGGTCCTACGAGCAGTACTTC | TRBJ2-7 | TRBD1 | TRBV20-1 | few
CASSQGRKGGTQYF | TGTGCCAGCAGCCAAGGAAGGAAAGGGGGGACCCAGTACTTC | TRBJ2-5 | NA | TRBV3-1 | few
CASRSSVPGELFF | TGTGCCAGCAGATCTAGCGTCCCCGGGGAGCTGTTTTTT | TRBJ2-2 | NA | TRBV12-3/TRBV12-4 | NA
CAISEGQVQETQYF | TGTGCCATCAGTGAAGGACAGGTCCAAGAGACCCAGTACTTC | TRBJ2-5 | TRBD1 | TRBV10-3 | NA
CSASSRRQDQPQHF | TGCAGTGCTAGTTCCAGGAGGCAGGATCAGCCCCAGCATTTT | TRBJ1-5 | NA | TRBV20-1 | NA
CSVNPGTRYNEQFF | TGCAGTGTTAACCCCGGGACCCGCTACAATGAGCAGTTCTTC | TRBJ2-1 | NA | TRBV20-1 | few
CASSRRLDEQYF | TGTGCCAGCAGCCGACGACTTGACGAGCAGTACTTC | TRBJ2-7 | NA | TRBV6-5 | few
CASRPGKNTEAFF | TGTGCCAGCAGACCCGGGAAGAACACTGAAGCTTTCTTT | TRBJ1-1 | NA | TRBV28 | few
CASGGGTTEAFF | TGTGCCAGTGGTGGCGGGACCACTGAAGCTTTCTTT | TRBJ1-1 | NA | TRBV3-1 | few
CASSLAGDLQETQYF | TGCGCCAGCAGCTTAGCGGGAGACCTCCAAGAGACCCAGTACTTC | TRBJ2-5 | TRBD2 | TRBV5-1 | NA
CSASDTILGGGNQPQHF | TGCAGTGCTAGTGATACGATTCTAGGGGGGGGCAATCAGCCCCAGCATTTT | TRBJ1-5 | NA | TRBV20-1 | few
CASTGGPNSPLHF | TGTGCCAGCACCGGAGGACCTAATTCACCCCTCCACTTT | TRBJ1-6 | NA | TRBV2 | few
CASRTDRAGIREKLFF | TGTGCCAGCAGAACGGACAGGGCTGGCATCAGAGAAAAACTGTTTTTT | TRBJ1-4 | TRBD1 | TRBV6-2/TRBV6-3 | NA
CSVELEWEQYF | TGCAGCGTTGAGCTTGAATGGGAGCAGTACTTC | TRBJ2-7 | NA | TRBV29-1 | many
CASSPDLANYGYTF | TGCGCCAGCAGCCCTGATTTAGCTAACTATGGCTACACCTTC | TRBJ1-2 | NA | TRBV4-3 | few
CASSQVWGAGYEQYF | TGCGCCAGCAGCCAAGTGTGGGGGGCCGGCTACGAGCAGTACTTC | TRBJ2-7 | NA | TRBV4-1 | few
CASSQGLTWGANVLTF | TGCGCCAGCAGCCAAGGACTGACGTGGGGGGCCAACGTCCTGACTTTC | TRBJ2-6 | NA | TRBV4-3 | NA
CASSPRFYGYTF | TGTGCCAGCAGTCCCCGTTTCTATGGCTACACCTTC | TRBJ1-2 | NA | TRBV28 | NA
CASSFVHEQYF | TGTGCCAGCAGCTTCGTTCACGAGCAGTACTTC | TRBJ2-7 | NA | TRBV7-9 | few
CSRREYETQYF | TGCAGTCGCAGGGAATACGAGACCCAGTACTTC | TRBJ2-5 | NA | TRBV20-1 | NA
CAISANFSYEQYF | TGTGCCATCAGTGCAAACTTCTCCTACGAGCAGTACTTC | TRBJ2-7 | NA | TRBV10-3 | many
CASSDRDRVSYEQYF | TGTGCCAGCAGCGACCGGGACAGGGTTTCGTACGAGCAGTACTTC | TRBJ2-7 | TRBD1 | TRBV7-2 | NA
CASSFPGQASPLHF | TGCGCCAGCAGCTTTCCGGGACAGGCGTCACCCCTCCACTTT | TRBJ1-6 | TRBD1 | TRBV5-1 | few
CASRGRDRDLNEQYF | TGTGCCAGCCGTGGCCGGGACAGGGACCTCAATGAGCAGTACTTC | TRBJ2-5 | TRBD1 | TRBV6-1 | few
CASSLAGGLRETQYF | TGTGCCAGCAGCTTAGCGGGAGGGTTGCGTGAGACCCAGTACTTC | TRBJ2-5 | TRBD2 | TRBV11-1 | few
CASNYANTGELFF | TGTGCCAGCAACTACGCGAACACCGGGGAGCTGTTTTTT | TRBJ2-2 | NA | TRBV2 | NA
CASSPAPGDQPQHF | TGCGCCAGCAGCCCGGCCCCTGGGGATCAGCCCCAGCATTTT | TRBJ1-5 | NA | TRBV5-1 | medium-sized
CASSVPTGRSSYEQYF | TGTGCCAGCAGCGTCCCGACAGGCCGAAGCTCCTACGAGCAGTACTTC | TRBJ2-7 | NA | TRBV11-2 | NA
CASSLSGGGEKLFF | TGTGCCAGCAGTTTATCCGGCGGTGGGGAAAAACTGTTTTTT | TRBJ1-4 | NA | TRBV28 | many
CSVTVTPANEKLFF | TGCAGCGTGACGGTGACACCAGCTAATGAAAAACTGTTTTTT | TRBJ1-4 | NA | TRBV29-1 | few
CASSFVPRWGGMGNYGYTF | TGTGCCAGCAGTTTTGTCCCTCGGTGGGGGGGGATGGGTAACTATGGCTACACCTTC | TRBJ1-2 | NA | TRBV28 | NA
CASSLVLLSYNEQFF | TGTGCCAGCAGCTTAGTACTCCTCTCCTACAATGAGCAGTTCTTC | TRBJ2-1 | NA | TRBV7-2 | few
CASSLGRTNMFSTDTQYF | TGTGCCAGCAGCTTAGGCAGGACTAACATGTTTAGCACAGATACGCAGTATTTT | TRBJ2-3 | NA | TRBV7-2 | few
CASSSTGGLNEKLFF | TGTGCCAGCAGCTCCACAGGGGGGCTTAATGAAAAACTGTTTTTT | TRBJ1-4 | TRBD1 | TRBV28 | many
CAISLAGGGEQFF | TGTGCCATCAGTCTAGCGGGAGGGGGTGAGCAGTTCTTC | TRBJ2-1 | TRBD2 | TRBV10-3 | NA
CASSSGRQNTEAFF | TGCGCCAGCAGCTCGGGACGGCAGAACACTGAAGCTTTCTTT | TRBJ1-1 | NA | TRBV5-1 | once
CASSKAALTYEQYF | TGTGCCAGCAGTAAGGCAGCCCTTACCTACGAGCAGTACTTC | TRBJ2-7 | NA | TRBV12-3/TRBV12-4 | NA
CSALSGGNNEQFF | TGCAGTGCTCTTAGCGGGGGGAACAATGAGCAGTTCTTC | TRBJ2-1 | TRBD2 | TRBV20-1 | once
CASSLSFLGGSLNNEQFF | TGTGCCAGCAGCTTATCTTTCCTTGGCGGGTCTCTGAACAATGAGCAGTTCTTC | TRBJ2-1 | NA | TRBV7-9 | once